This is a list of T cell receptor beta chains from one sample in a study of T cell responses to AZD1222 COVID-19 vaccine. Data came from immunoSEQ multiplex PCR; TCRdb stores just in-frame clones and leaves some out. The repertoire holds about 140,000 clones, with roughly 90% as singletons. Source: peripheral blood, taken on day 0 of AZD1222 vaccination. These receptors came from an adult in good health. CDR3s include the opening cysteine and the closing phenylalanine or tryptophan. A D gene is named only where the DNA matches it firmly. The size field is filled for only some rows; it gives once, few, many or a size class.

V gene,D gene,J gene,clone size,CDR3 protein,CDR3 DNA
TRBV6-5,TRBD1,TRBJ1-1,-,CASSYLGTGVTEAFF,TGTGCCAGCAGTTACCTTGGGACAGGGGTGACTGAAGCTTTCTTT
TRBV15,-,TRBJ2-5,-,CATSRRQAGSLSQETQYF,TGTGCCACCAGCCGACGACAGGCCGGGAGCTTAAGCCAAGAGACCCAGTACTTC
TRBV12-5,TRBD2,TRBJ2-1,-,CASGLPLGTSGRRYEQFF,TGTGCTAGTGGTTTGCCTCTGGGGACTAGCGGGAGGAGGTATGAGCAGTTCTTC
TRBV25-1,-,TRBJ2-2,few,CASMGNWGSSGELFF,TGTGCCAGCATGGGTAATTGGGGGTCGAGCGGGGAGCTGTTTTTT
TRBV18,-,TRBJ1-1,-,CASSGQPGNVPNTEAFF,TGTGCCAGCTCCGGCCAGCCCGGGAATGTCCCGAACACTGAAGCTTTCTTT
TRBV19,-,TRBJ2-2,-,CASSSQHNTGELFF,TGTGCCAGTAGTTCCCAACATAACACCGGGGAGCTGTTTTTT
TRBV7-6,-,TRBJ1-2,-,CASSPRGGDAGYTF,TGTGCCAGCAGCCCGAGGGGGGGCGATGCTGGCTACACCTTC
TRBV7-3,TRBD1,TRBJ1-1,-,CASSPQGGGSTEAFF,TGTGCCAGCAGTCCCCAAGGGGGCGGTAGCACTGAAGCTTTCTTT
TRBV28,-,TRBJ1-5,-,CASSPDRLKRHLNQPQHF,TGTGCCAGCAGTCCAGACCGCCTGAAGCGACACCTCAATCAGCCCCAGCATTTT
TRBV29-1,-,TRBJ2-7,-,CSVEFPGRGQYF,TGCAGCGTTGAATTCCCAGGCAGAGGGCAGTACTTC
TRBV7-9,TRBD1,TRBJ1-4,-,CASSSTRDRGVPNEKLFF,TGTGCCAGCAGCTCCACCCGGGACAGGGGGGTACCTAATGAAAAACTGTTTTTT
TRBV19,TRBD1,TRBJ1-1,-,CASSGRTGWSTEAFF,TGTGCCAGTAGTGGCAGGACAGGGTGGAGCACTGAAGCTTTCTTT
TRBV18,TRBD1,TRBJ1-5,-,CASSPPEGQRNQPQHF,TGTGCCAGCTCACCACCCGAGGGACAGCGCAATCAGCCCCAGCATTTT
TRBV11-2,-,TRBJ1-2,-,CASSFSGISPYGYTF,TGTGCCAGCAGCTTCTCGGGGATTTCCCCCTATGGCTACACCTTC
TRBV11-2,-,TRBJ1-6,-,CASSLGSSYNSPLHF,TGTGCCAGCAGCTTGGGGAGCTCCTATAATTCACCCCTCCACTTT
TRBV21-1,-,TRBJ2-1,-,CASSQRARALAVYNEQFF,TGTGCCAGCAGCCAGCGTGCCAGGGCGCTAGCGGTGTACAATGAGCAGTTCTTC
TRBV7-9,-,TRBJ2-1,-,CASSLSRPGDEQFF,TGTGCCAGCAGCCTATCCAGACCCGGGGATGAGCAGTTCTTC
TRBV6-5,TRBD1,TRBJ2-7,-,CASSYSTPGQGDEQYF,TGTGCCAGCAGTTACTCTACCCCGGGACAGGGTGACGAGCAGTACTTC
TRBV11-2,-,TRBJ2-5,-,CASSTGWTQYF,TGTGCCAGCAGCACAGGTTGGACCCAGTACTTC
TRBV6-5,TRBD2,TRBJ2-7,-,CASRQLAGFSYEQYF,TGTGCCAGCAGGCAACTAGCGGGGTTCTCCTACGAGCAGTACTTC
TRBV3-1/TRBV3-2,TRBD2,TRBJ2-3,-,CASSQETSGTDTQYF,TGTGCCAGCAGCCAGGAGACTAGCGGCACAGATACGCAGTATTTT
TRBV28,-,TRBJ2-7,-,CASSLLGVTYEQYF,TGTGCCAGCAGTCTACTCGGGGTAACCTACGAGCAGTACTTC
TRBV6-5,TRBD1,TRBJ2-2,-,CASRWDRANTGELFF,TGTGCCAGCAGGTGGGACAGGGCGAACACCGGGGAGCTGTTTTTT
TRBV6-5,-,TRBJ2-1,-,CASTVPGEQFF,TGTGCCAGCACGGTCCCCGGTGAGCAGTTCTTC
TRBV18,TRBD2,TRBJ2-6,-,CASSPPKLAASGANVLTF,TGTGCCAGCTCACCACCAAAACTAGCGGCCTCTGGGGCCAACGTCCTGACTTTC
TRBV15,-,TRBJ1-3,-,CATSRGEETNGNTIYF,TGTGCCACCAGCAGAGGGGAGGAGACGAACGGAAACACCATATATTTT
TRBV15,-,TRBJ1-1,-,CATSREGVKGAFF,TGTGCCACCAGCAGAGAGGGGGTAAAAGGAGCTTTCTTT